This section outlines one T cell receptor (beta chain) sequence together with its context. What it binds is unknown. Germline values: CDR1 SGHDT, CDR2 YYEEEE. V lost 4 bases, J lost 2 bases, and 13 bases lay in between. This CDR3 has 15 residues. Every donor gave 9 to 10 milliliters of peripheral blood. They isolated at least 7 million PBMCs from each sample. Next came a second PCR, run for roughly 6 to 11 cycles, which used a sample-barcoded 5' primer along with a J-beta primer mix. TCRdb passed the 5' RACE reads through MiXCR, listing each CDR3 protein once. The sample yields 980,000 or so distinct CDR3 sequences, about 48% seen once. This sample was included in a study of blood T cells in healthy people across ages. Notes on the study in general: Researchers deemed the diversity estimates from one million T cells underestimates. A roughly linear fall in TCR beta diversity per million T cells was seen with increasing age.

The TCR comes from a man under 40 in good health. The chain links TRBV5-6 to TRBJ1-5, with a tentative D call TRBD1 (5 bases). Sequenced material: blood. The CDR3 DNA is TGTGCCAGCAGCCGGGGGGGTTATGGCAATCAGCCCCAGCATTTT. Amino acids: CASSRGGYGNQPQHF.